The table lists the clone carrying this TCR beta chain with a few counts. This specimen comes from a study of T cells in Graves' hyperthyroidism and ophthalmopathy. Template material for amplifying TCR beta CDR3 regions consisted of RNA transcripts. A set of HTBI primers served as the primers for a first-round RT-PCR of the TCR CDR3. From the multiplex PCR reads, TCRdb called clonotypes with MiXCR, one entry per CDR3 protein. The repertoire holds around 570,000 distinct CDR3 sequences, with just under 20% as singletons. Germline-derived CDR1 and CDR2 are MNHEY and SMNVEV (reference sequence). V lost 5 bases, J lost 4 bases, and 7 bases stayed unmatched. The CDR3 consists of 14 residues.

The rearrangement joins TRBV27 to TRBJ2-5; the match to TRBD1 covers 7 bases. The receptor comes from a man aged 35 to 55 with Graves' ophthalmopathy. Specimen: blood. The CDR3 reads CASSPPTGIETQYF. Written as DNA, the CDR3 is TGTGCCAGCAGTCCGCCGACAGGGATAGAGACCCAGTACTTC.